This is a list of T cell receptor beta chains from one sample in a study of human T cells and chemical hapten exposure. TCRdb reanalysed the RACE reads using MiXCR and keeps one entry per CDR3 protein. The table records around 330,000 distinct CDR3 sequences, around 5.5% of them present only once. Specimen: whole blood, collected in connection with sensitization to the hapten diphenylcyclopropenone (DPC). The source of these receptors is a woman younger than 30 with alopecia areata. Some clones in this sample may be carry-over from other donors' samples. The CDR3 runs from the conserved cysteine through the conserved F or W. The D gene is left open where the match is weak. Clone size is shown for a subset of rows, as once, few, many or a class of expanded clone.

TRBV3-1,TRBJ2-5,-,-,14,TGTGCCAGCAGCCAAGGGGCGGCTCCAGAGACCCAGTACTTC,CASSQGAAPETQYF
TRBV20-1,TRBJ2-3,TRBD2,many,13,TGCAGTGCTAGCGGGGGGGCCACAGATACGCAGTATTTT,CSASGGATDTQYF
TRBV9,TRBJ2-7,TRBD1,many,14,TGTGCCAGCAGCACGGGACAGGGAGGGGACGAGCAGTACTTC,CASSTGQGGDEQYF
TRBV5-1,TRBJ2-2,-,once,16,TGCGCCAGCAGCTTGCGGGCAGCCTCGAACACCGGGGAGCTGTTTTTT,CASSLRAASNTGELFF
TRBV20-1,TRBJ1-5,TRBD1,many,14,TGCAGTGCCAGTACAGGGGGCGCGGGGCAGCCCCAGCATTTT,CSASTGGAGQPQHF
TRBV20-1,TRBJ2-7,TRBD1,-,15,TGCAGTGCTAGAGATGGGACAGGGACCTCCTACGAGCAGTACTTC,CSARDGTGTSYEQYF
TRBV7-9,TRBJ1-4,TRBD1,few,13,TGTGCCAGCAGCATGACAGGGGATGAAAAACTGTTTTTT,CASSMTGDEKLFF
TRBV6-2/TRBV6-3,TRBJ1-5,TRBD1,many,13,TGTGCCAGCACCCTGACAGGGAATCAGCCCCAGCATTTT,CASTLTGNQPQHF
TRBV12-3/TRBV12-4,TRBJ2-6,-,many,16,TGTGCCAGCAGTTTACTATATGGGTCTGGGGCCAACGTCCTGACTTTC,CASSLLYGSGANVLTF
TRBV29-1,TRBJ1-1,-,many,12,TGCAGCGTTGAAGAGACCCTTGACGAAGCTTTCTTT,CSVEETLDEAFF
TRBV6-5,TRBJ2-3,TRBD2,few,15,TGTGCCAGCCAACGGTCAAGCGGGGGCGCAGATACGCAGTATTTT,CASQRSSGGADTQYF
TRBV7-6,TRBJ1-6,TRBD1,many,15,TGTGCCAGCAGCCCCTTAGGGGGCCTCAATTCACCCCTCCACTTT,CASSPLGGLNSPLHF
TRBV6-6,TRBJ1-1,-,-,14,TGTGCCAGCAGTTACTCGATCGGGGCCACTGAAGCTTTCTTT,CASSYSIGATEAFF
TRBV7-9,TRBJ1-4,-,many,14,TGTGCCAGCAGCTTAGGGCAGAATAATGAAAAACTGTTTTTT,CASSLGQNNEKLFF
TRBV6-2/TRBV6-3,TRBJ1-5,TRBD1,few,17,TGTGCCAGCAGTGCAAACCGGGACAGGGTTACCAATCAGCCCCAGCATTTT,CASSANRDRVTNQPQHF
TRBV18,TRBJ1-1,-,few,14,TGTGCCAGCTTACCGGGAGGGACGAACACTGAAGCTTTCTTT,CASLPGGTNTEAFF
TRBV20-1,TRBJ2-1,TRBD2,many,15,TGCAGTGCAGAGCCGGGACTAGCGGGATACAATGAGCAGTTCTTC,CSAEPGLAGYNEQFF
TRBV9,TRBJ2-2,-,-,14,TGTGCCAGCAGCGCCCGACTAGATACCGGGGAGCTGTTTTTT,CASSARLDTGELFF
TRBV6-5,TRBJ1-2,TRBD1,many,14,TGTGCCAGCAGACGGGGACAGGGCGTTTACGGCTACACCTTC,CASRRGQGVYGYTF
TRBV5-1,TRBJ2-1,TRBD1,-,18,TGCGCCAGCAGCCCCCACCTAACGAGACAGGGAAAAGGGAATGAGCAGTTCTTC,CASSPHLTRQGKGNEQFF
TRBV29-1,TRBJ2-7,-,few,12,TGCAGCGTTCCCTTTCGGGGTAACGAGCAGTACTTC,CSVPFRGNEQYF
TRBV6-2/TRBV6-3,TRBJ1-5,-,-,12,TGTGCCAGCAGTAACAGCTTACGGCCCCAGCATTTT,CASSNSLRPQHF
TRBV7-2,TRBJ1-1,TRBD1,-,14,TGTGCCAGCAGCTCCCGGACAGGGAGTGCTGAAGCTTTCTTT,CASSSRTGSAEAFF
TRBV7-2,TRBJ1-2,-,many,15,TGTGCCAGCAGCATAAGAGGGGTATCCTTCTATGGCTACACCTTC,CASSIRGVSFYGYTF
TRBV20-1,TRBJ2-1,-,many,16,TGCAGTGCTAGAGATAATTCGGGACATCACTACAATGAGCAGTTCTTC,CSARDNSGHHYNEQFF
TRBV6-5,TRBJ1-2,TRBD1,many,15,TGTGCCAGCAGTTACCAACCGGGACAGGGGACCGGCTACACCTTC,CASSYQPGQGTGYTF
TRBV20-1,TRBJ1-1,-,-,13,TGCAGTGCCAAGGGGGAGGGGGACACTGAAGCTTTCTTT,CSAKGEGDTEAFF
TRBV7-3,TRBJ2-5,TRBD2,many,17,TGTGCCAGCAGCTTAACGGGACTAGCGGGGGGTCAAGAGACCCAGTACTTC,CASSLTGLAGGQETQYF